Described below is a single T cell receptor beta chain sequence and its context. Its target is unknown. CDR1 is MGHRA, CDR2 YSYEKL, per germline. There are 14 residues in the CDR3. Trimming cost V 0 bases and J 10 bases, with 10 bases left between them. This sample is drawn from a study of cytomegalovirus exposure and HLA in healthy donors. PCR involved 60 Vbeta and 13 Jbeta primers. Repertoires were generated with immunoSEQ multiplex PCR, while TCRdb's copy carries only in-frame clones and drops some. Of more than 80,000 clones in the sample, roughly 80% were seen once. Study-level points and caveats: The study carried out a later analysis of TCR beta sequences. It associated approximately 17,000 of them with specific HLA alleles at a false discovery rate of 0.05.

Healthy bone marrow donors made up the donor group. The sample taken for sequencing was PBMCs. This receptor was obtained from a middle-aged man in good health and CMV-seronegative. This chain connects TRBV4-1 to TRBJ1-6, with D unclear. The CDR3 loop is CASSQDYSESPLHF. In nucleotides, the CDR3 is TGCGCCAGCAGCCAAGATTACAGTGAATCACCCCTCCACTTT.